The rows below give T cell receptor beta chains drawn from one sample of a study of CD8 T cells in Susac syndrome. TCRdb re-analysed the immunoSEQ multiplex PCR reads in MiXCR, keeping a single row per CDR3 protein. This sample has over 95,000 distinct CDR3 sequences, with around 90% found just once. Input material: CD8+ T cells from PBMCs. These receptors were taken from a human donor in good health. The CDR3 runs from the conserved cysteine through the conserved F or W. The order of the fields is V gene, clone size, D gene, J gene, CDR3 length, CDR3 protein, CDR3 DNA. A D gene is named only where the DNA matches it firmly. Rows may omit the clone size; those that give it use once, few, many or a size class.

>TRBV7-2|-|-|TRBJ1-1|16
CASSLANSGATTEAFF
TGTGCCAGCAGCTTAGCAAACAGCGGGGCGACGACTGAAGCTTTCTTT
>TRBV3-1|-|-|TRBJ1-2|14
CASSQSGLDAGYTF
TGTGCCAGCAGCCAATCGGGCCTTGACGCTGGCTACACCTTC
>TRBV4-3|-|TRBD2|TRBJ2-1|16
CASSQDLAGIYNEQFF
TGCGCCAGCAGCCAAGACCTAGCGGGAATCTACAATGAGCAGTTCTTC
>TRBV6-5|once|TRBD1|TRBJ1-1|14
CASSRRTGAVEAFF
TGTGCCAGCAGTCGACGAACAGGGGCAGTTGAAGCTTTCTTT
>TRBV3-1|-|-|TRBJ1-6|13
CASRADGNSPLHF
TGTGCCAGCAGGGCTGACGGGAATTCACCCCTCCACTTT
>TRBV29-1|-|TRBD2|TRBJ2-2|14
CSVDPSGLTGELFF
TGCAGCGTTGACCCTAGCGGGCTCACCGGGGAGCTGTTTTTT
>TRBV7-9|-|-|TRBJ2-3|15
CASSLATSGADTQYF
TGTGCCAGCAGCTTAGCAACATCCGGAGCAGATACGCAGTATTTT
>TRBV7-8|-|-|TRBJ2-2|16
CASSSLDSGSTGELFF
TGTGCCAGCAGTTCCTTAGACAGCGGGTCCACCGGGGAGCTGTTTTTT
>TRBV6-5|-|-|TRBJ2-4|15
CASSTGSRPKNIQYF
TGTGCCAGCAGTACGGGCAGCCGTCCCAAAAACATTCAGTACTTC
>TRBV24-1|-|TRBD2|TRBJ2-1|17
CATSDRTSGSSYNEQFF
TGTGCCACCAGTGACCGGACTAGCGGGAGCTCCTACAATGAGCAGTTCTTC
>TRBV12-3/TRBV12-4|-|-|TRBJ1-5|12
CASSLLGQPQHF
TGTGCCAGCAGCCTACTGGGTCAGCCCCAGCATTTT
>TRBV5-1|-|-|TRBJ1-2|16
CASSSERGTFYYGYTF
TGCGCCAGCAGCTCCGAACGTGGAACGTTCTACTATGGCTACACCTTC
>TRBV7-9|-|-|TRBJ1-1|18
CASSQNRVKIGTNTEAFF
TGTGCCAGCAGTCAAAACAGGGTCAAAATCGGTACGAACACTGAAGCTTTCTTT
>TRBV13|-|-|TRBJ1-2|14
CASSLDTDRYGYTF
TGTGCCAGCAGCTTAGACACCGATCGGTATGGCTACACCTTC
>TRBV6-2/TRBV6-3|-|TRBD2|TRBJ2-4|16
CASNYRRSTSGDIQYF
TGTGCCAGCAATTACAGGCGTTCGACTAGCGGCGACATTCAGTACTTC
>TRBV5-6|-|-|TRBJ2-1|16
CASSLGQVGGYNEQFF
TGTGCCAGCAGCTTGGGGCAGGTAGGAGGCTACAATGAGCAGTTCTTC
>TRBV3-1|-|-|TRBJ2-7|13
CASSRGTAYEQYF
TGTGCCAGCAGCCGCGGGACAGCGTACGAGCAGTACTTC
>TRBV9|-|-|TRBJ2-7|22
CASSVDFPRSGTTSAIPYEQYF
TGTGCCAGCAGCGTAGATTTCCCTAGATCCGGGACAACGAGTGCAATTCCCTACGAGCAGTACTTC
>TRBV7-9|-|TRBD1|TRBJ1-5|16
CASSYETGEGRQPQHF
TGTGCCAGCAGCTACGAGACAGGGGAGGGTCGTCAGCCCCAGCATTTT
>TRBV12-3/TRBV12-4|-|-|TRBJ1-1|11
CASSRGIEAFF
TGTGCCAGCAGCCGGGGGATTGAAGCTTTCTTT
>TRBV7-2|-|TRBD2|TRBJ2-4|14
CASSTSGTGNIQYF
TGTGCCAGCAGCACTAGCGGGACGGGAAACATTCAGTACTTC
>TRBV6-2/TRBV6-3|-|TRBD2|TRBJ2-1|13
CASNRVGRDEQFF
TGTGCCAGCAATAGGGTGGGGAGGGATGAGCAGTTCTTC
>TRBV16|-|-|TRBJ1-2|13
CASSQGGNYGYTF
TGTGCCAGCAGCCAAGGGGGCAACTATGGCTACACCTTC